This TCR beta chain was profiled in a study of blood T cell repertoires in COVID-19. For the study at large: The origin of the acute and convalescent COVID-19 samples was the United States, Italy and Spain. T cells, B-cell-depleted T cells, or PBMCs provided the cDNA or gDNA that served as material.

Trimming shortened V by 4 bases and J by 7 bases, and 11 bases separated the two germline ends. Germline V gives CDR1 MGHRA, CDR2 YSYEKL. This CDR3 spans 14 amino acids. In the original processing: Nucleated cell number was recorded as an estimate derived from reference gene primer amplification. The protocol was immunoSEQ multiplex PCR, while the TCRdb copy is restricted to in-frame clones and leaves out a portion. That table furnishes V, J and clone size, whereas the DNA furnished D and trimming. The sample holds under 150,000 clones, 75% to 90% seen once. This clone was observed many times. The chain recombines TRBV4-1 with TRBJ1-6; D is possibly TRBD1 (6 bases). Material: peripheral blood. This TCR came from a man aged 50-59 years with active COVID-19. The CDR3 sequence: CASSREQGNSPLHF. CDR3 sequence (DNA): TGCGCCAGCAGCCGAGAACAGGGAAATTCACCCCTCCACTTT.